One sample yielded the 27 T cell receptor beta chains listed below, sequenced in a study of shared clonotypes between healthy human individuals (dated by TCRdb to the early 2020s). Library preparation employed the immunoSEQ multiplex PCR assay. TCRdb holds this immuneACCESS table with in-frame rearrangements only. Some clones are missing; in checked studies, unresolved V genes explain under half, and the rest has no known cause. This sample holds 1.5 million to 2.5 million clones; approximately 94% were observed only once. Clones ranked in the top ten supply less than 1.5% of the sample. For the CD8 naive samples, CD45RO-negative cells were positively selected for CCR7, yielding a CD45RA+CCR7+ population from which TemRA cells were excluded. The material sequenced was naive CD8+ T cells sorted from blood. The meaning of the sample's cell subset or site label: CD45RA+CCR7+. These receptors were collected from a man aged 18 to 30 in good health.

The chain joins TRBV4-1 to TRBJ1-2, with D perhaps TRBD1 (6 bases). The CDR3 has 16 amino acids. With 4 bases removed from V and 3 bases from J, the gap between germline ends came to 18 bases. Germline CDR1 MGHRA, CDR2 YSYEKL. CDR3 sequence (DNA): TGCGCCAGCAGCCTTCTTACCGGGGACACGCACTATGGCTACACCTTC. Translated, it gives CASSLLTGDTHYGYTF.

The rearrangement uses TRBV6-5 and TRBJ1-2, with D tentatively TRBD1 (6 bases). The ends were cut back, 1 base at V and 6 bases at J, with 12 bases in the middle. The CDR3 is made up of 14 amino acids. The V gene's germline CDR1 is MNHEY and CDR2 SVGAGI. CDR3 loop: CASSYLGHPDGYTF. The CDR3 DNA is TGTGCCAGCAGTTACTTGGGACATCCGGATGGCTACACCTTC.

Worth noting for this clone: The identical CDR3 is also encoded by other nucleotide sequences in the sample. This chain's CDR3 is CASSLVDSGNTIYF. The CDR3, as DNA: TGTGCCAGCAGCTTAGTGGACTCTGGAAACACCATATATTTT. This chain links TRBV7-9 with TRBJ1-3; D unresolved. CDR3 length: 14 amino acids. V was trimmed by 1 base and J by 0 bases, leaving 4 bases between them. CDR1 and CDR2 from the germline V gene are SEHNR and FQNEAQ (reference sequence).

V gene TRBV2 combines with J gene TRBJ2-7; the D gene is possibly TRBD2 (6 bases). CDR1 and CDR2 (germline): SNHLY, FYNNEI. V was cut by 7 bases and J by 3 bases, with 19 bases left in between. The CDR3 totals 15 residues. CDR3: CASIEGTLDIYEQYF. As DNA, the CDR3 is TGTGCCAGCATTGAGGGGACTCTTGATATCTACGAGCAGTACTTC.

The CDR3 protein is CASSSPRNGNEQFF. The CDR3 nucleotides read TGTGCCAGCAGTTCGCCAAGGAATGGAAATGAGCAGTTCTTC. This chain joins TRBV28 and TRBJ2-1, with D uncertain. Between the trimmed V and J ends, which lost 4 bases and 7 bases, there was a span of 14 bases. CDR1 is MDHEN and CDR2 is SYDVKM in the germline V gene. CDR3 length: 14 amino acids.

The sample holds one count of this clone. The same CDR3 is also encoded by other DNA sequences in this sample. The chain employs TRBV28 and TRBJ2-7; D unresolved. This CDR3 contains 14 residues. CDR1 is MDHEN and CDR2 is SYDVKM in the germline V gene. V dropped 5 bases and J dropped 2 bases, with 13 bases sitting between them. CDR3 loop: CASSKSGSTYEQYF. CDR3 bases: TGTGCCAGCAGTAAGTCGGGCAGCACCTACGAGCAGTACTTC.

The CDR3 spells CSLSHGGALETQYF. DNA for the CDR3: TGCAGCTTGTCACACGGGGGGGCCCTAGAGACCCAGTACTTC. The chain couples TRBV29-1 to TRBJ2-5, with 8 bases fitting TRBD2. The germline gives CDR1 SQVTM, CDR2 ANQGSEA. The CDR3 has 14 residues. V was pared by 8 bases and J by 4 bases, with 12 bases of the junction left unmatched.

This clone was counted a few times. J is TRBJ1-1 and V is TRBV16, with D possibly matching TRBD1 (5 bases). Germline V gene data show CDR1 as KGHSY and CDR2 as FQNENV. V was shortened by 2 bases and J by 6 bases, with 10 bases between the two germline ends. The CDR3 extends over 13 amino acids. The CDR3 bases are TGTGCCAGCAGCCAACATATGGGGGCTGAAGCTTTCTTT. Residues: CASSQHMGAEAFF.

The chain combines TRBV2 with TRBJ2-1; 10 positions agree with TRBD2. J was trimmed by 5 bases and V by 6 bases; bases with no gene match: 7. The CDR3 consists of 15 residues. Germline-derived CDR1 and CDR2 are SNHLY and FYNNEI. The CDR3 DNA follows: TGTGCCAGCAGGCTAGCGGGAGAAGGCGACAATGAGCAGTTCTTC. Protein sequence: CASRLAGEGDNEQFF.

V is TRBV27 and J is TRBJ2-2, with TRBD2 as a possible D gene (5 bases). The V and J ends lost 0 bases and 6 bases respectively, with 8 bases between them. This CDR3 is 14 amino acids long. Germline V gene lookup returns CDR1 MNHEY and CDR2 SMNVEV (reference sequence). The CDR3 spells CASSLSGDAGELFF. The CDR3 DNA reads as TGTGCCAGCAGTTTATCCGGGGATGCCGGGGAGCTGTTTTTT.

The chain carries TRBV19 and TRBJ2-7; D may be TRBD1 or TRBD2 (7 bases each). From germline, CDR1 is LNHDA and CDR2 SQIVND (reference sequence). Deletions cut 0 bases from V and 1 base from J, with 25 bases between. This CDR3 comprises 20 residues. CDR3 protein: CASSIDLGQGGPRTSYEQYF. The CDR3 region has the DNA TGTGCCAGTAGTATAGATCTAGGCCAGGGGGGGCCTCGTACTTCCTACGAGCAGTACTTC.

The J gene is TRBJ2-5, the V gene TRBV5-4; D unresolved. Germline CDR1 and CDR2: SGHNT and YYREEE (reference sequence). The CDR3 consists of 15 residues. V lost 4 bases to trimming and J lost 2 bases, with 15 bases between them. CDR3 region: CASSLLEVTQETQYF. The CDR3 bases are TGTGCCAGCAGCCTCCTAGAGGTGACTCAAGAGACCCAGTACTTC.

This chain uses TRBV4-3 with TRBJ2-7; D perhaps matches TRBD1 (5 bases). The V gene's germline CDR1 is LGHNA and CDR2 YSLEER. CDR3 length equals 15 residues. Trimming pared 0 bases from V and 0 bases from J, leaving 9 bases between. The CDR3: CASSQDRASSYEQYF. The CDR3, as DNA: TGCGCCAGCAGCCAAGACAGGGCCTCCTCCTACGAGCAGTACTTC.

This clone was seen only once. The rearrangement links TRBV6-5 to TRBJ1-2; D is ambiguous. V was shortened by 2 bases and J by 2 bases, with 12 bases between the two germline ends. This CDR3 region has 15 residues. Germline loops: CDR1 MNHEY, CDR2 SVGAGI. CDR3 region: CASSYGEDWNYGYTF. Here the CDR3 DNA reads TGTGCCAGCAGTTACGGGGAGGACTGGAACTATGGCTACACCTTC.

The CDR3 coding sequence is TGCGCCAGCAGCCACCGAAGAGAGGGGTACGAGCAGTACTTC. It encodes CASSHRREGYEQYF. This chain links TRBV4-1 with TRBJ2-7; perhaps D is TRBD1 or TRBD2 (5 bases each). CDR3 length: 14 residues. V was pared by 3 bases and J by 4 bases, with 13 bases between. The germline CDR1 and CDR2 sequences are MGHRA and YSYEKL.

The rearrangement links TRBV4-3 to TRBJ2-1; D is ambiguous. This CDR3 is built from 17 residues. V gave up 0 bases and J gave up 0 bases, with 12 bases separating them. Germline V CDR1 and CDR2: LGHNA, YSLEER. The DNA of the CDR3 is TGCGCCAGCAGCCAAGATCCCCAGCTAAGCTCCTACAATGAGCAGTTCTTC. Translating gives CASSQDPQLSSYNEQFF.

In regard to this clone: The sample has other DNA sequences that encode this CDR3 too. The chain carries TRBV5-1 and TRBJ2-7; 10 bases match TRBD1. The CDR3 has 15 amino acids. With V trimmed by 0 bases and J by 4 bases, 4 bases remained unmatched. Germline V gene data show CDR1 as SGHRS and CDR2 as YFSETQ. CDR3 in DNA: TGCGCCAGCAGCTTGGGACAGGGGGCGCTTTACGAGCAGTACTTC. Protein product: CASSLGQGALYEQYF.

This chain joins TRBV7-6 and TRBJ2-3; 9 bases align to TRBD2. Germline loops: CDR1 SGHVS, CDR2 FNYEAQ. The CDR3 has 16 residues. J lost 2 bases, V lost 5 bases, and 8 bases had no gene match. The CDR3 DNA reads as TGTGCCAGCAGCCGGGTGGCGGGAGGGGTCACAGATACGCAGTATTTT. This gives the protein CASSRVAGGVTDTQYF.

The chain has TRBV7-9 and TRBJ1-3, with a weak D call TRBD1 (5 bases). Per germline, CDR1 SEHNR and CDR2 FQNEAQ (reference sequence). This CDR3 spans 16 amino acids. Trimming shortened V by 3 bases and J by 0 bases, and 12 bases separated the two germline ends. Written as DNA, the CDR3 is TGTGCCAGCAGCTTGGACCCGACAGACTCTGGAAACACCATATATTTT. Translating gives CASSLDPTDSGNTIYF.

The chain joins TRBV4-1 to TRBJ2-7; D is perhaps TRBD2 (5 bases). V was pared by 1 base and J by 6 bases, with 16 bases between. Germline assignment: CDR1 MGHRA and CDR2 YSYEKL. This CDR3 region has 15 residues. The CDR3 region has the DNA TGCGCCAGCAGCCAAGGAGGGTTGGGTGGGTTCGAGCAGTACTTC. Its translation is CASSQGGLGGFEQYF.

V is TRBV29-1 and J is TRBJ2-1, with 15 bases matching TRBD2. From germline, CDR1 is SQVTM and CDR2 ANQGSEA. The CDR3 loop spans 18 amino acids. Germline trimming cut 6 bases from V and 4 bases from J; bases unmatched to any gene: 13. Written as DNA, the CDR3 is TGCAGCGTCCTCCCGGGACTAGCGGGGGGCTCCCGGTACAATGAGCAGTTCTTC. Amino acids: CSVLPGLAGGSRYNEQFF.

The V call is TRBV10-2, the J call TRBJ1-1; no reliable D call. Trimming took off 8 bases at V and 1 base at J, with 11 bases between the two ends. This CDR3 has 13 residues. The germline V gene has CDR1 WSHSY and CDR2 SAAADI. CDR3 region: CASVSLTNTEAFF. As DNA, the CDR3 is TGCGCCAGCGTCTCGTTGACGAACACTGAAGCTTTCTTT.

This clone was counted between two and nine times. Additional DNA sequences in this sample encode the identical CDR3. J is TRBJ2-7 and V is TRBV10-2; D is ambiguous. This CDR3 region has 11 residues. Germline-derived CDR1 and CDR2 are WSHSY and SAAADI. The ends were cut back, 3 bases at V and 1 base at J, with 1 base in the middle. CDR3 loop: CASSESYEQYF. The CDR3 DNA reads as TGCGCCAGCAGTGAATCCTACGAGCAGTACTTC.

This clone was detected only once. The chain links TRBV11-2 to TRBJ2-1, with no clear D. CDR3 length equals 16 residues. Germline assignment: CDR1 SGHAT and CDR2 FQNNGV. Deletions cut 5 bases from V and 2 bases from J, with 16 bases between. DNA of the CDR3: TGTGCCAGCAGCCCCATACCATTGATAGCCTACAATGAGCAGTTCTTC. Translated: CASSPIPLIAYNEQFF.

This clone was counted only a few times. This chain connects TRBV19 to TRBJ2-2; D unresolved. Trimming pared 3 bases from V and 9 bases from J, leaving 5 bases between. This CDR3 has 11 amino acids. Germline V gene sequence: CDR1 LNHDA, CDR2 SQIVND (reference sequence). CDR3 sequence: CASSMARELFF. The CDR3 nucleotides are TGTGCCAGTAGTATGGCGCGGGAGCTGTTTTTT.

V gene TRBV12-5 combines with J gene TRBJ2-1, with 13 bases aligning to TRBD2. Germline V gives CDR1 LGHNT, CDR2 FRNRAP. The CDR3 totals 16 residues. The V segment lost 4 bases and the J segment 5 bases; nucleotides outside the gene matches: 5. The CDR3 sequence: CASGSDGLAGDNEQFF. The CDR3 region has the DNA TGTGCTAGTGGTTCGGACGGACTAGCGGGGGACAATGAGCAGTTCTTC. Combining the CDR3 with reference TRBV12-5 and TRBJ2-1 gives the whole variable domain DARVTQTPRHKVTEMGQEVTMRCQPILGHNTVFWYRQTMMQGLELLAYFRNRAPLDDSGMPKDRFSAEMPDATLATLKIQPSEPRDSAVYFCASGSDGLAGDNEQFFGPGTRLTVL.

The chain's CDR3 is CASSEGRDNYGYTF. DNA for the CDR3: TGTGCCAGCAGCGAGGGCAGGGATAACTATGGCTACACCTTC. V usage is TRBV13 and J usage is TRBJ1-2; D perhaps matches TRBD1 (5 bases). V shed 5 bases and J shed 1 base, with 11 bases lying between them. Germline lookup yields CDR1 PRHDT and CDR2 FYEKMQ (reference sequence). The CDR3 is made up of 14 amino acids.